Following are 5 T cell receptor beta chains from one sample sequenced in a study of tumor and adjacent non-tumor tissue in lung cancer. The template was RNA from unsorted bulk tissue. The normal lung tissue was taken more than 3 cm from the tumor edge. Three rounds of nested PCR, following a modified ARM-PCR protocol, produced the TCRbeta library. In TCRdb, the multiplex PCR reads were re-called with MiXCR into one record per CDR3 protein. The sample has under 80,000 distinct CDR3 sequences; 75% to 85% are singletons. The specimen was distant non-tumor lung tissue. These receptors all come from a man between 60 and 70 years old with non-small cell lung cancer.

On this clonotype: Relative to the germline gene, one junction end is altered; a read error may explain this. This chain joins TRBV6-5 and TRBJ2-7; tentative D call: TRBD2 (6 bases). This CDR3 is 16 amino acids long. The germline V gene has CDR1 MNHEY and CDR2 SVGAGI. CDR3 in amino acids: CASSRGGGGNSYEQYF. The DNA for the CDR3 is TGTGCCAGCAGCCGAGGCGGTGGCGGGAACTCCTATGAGCAGTACTTC.

This clonotype was observed a few times. A read error may explain this, as a much larger clone is one base away. J is TRBJ2-7 and V is TRBV7-9; D unclear. Germline assignment: CDR1 SEHNR and CDR2 FQNEAQ (reference sequence). Trimming shortened V by 7 bases and J by 5 bases, and 12 bases separated the two germline ends. This CDR3 is built from 12 residues. CDR3 region: CASNFDRDEQYF. The CDR3 DNA is TGTGCCAGCAACTTTGATAGAGACGAGCAGTACTTC.

For this clonotype: A much bigger clone sits one base away, suggesting this may be a read error. The gene calls are TRBV10-3 and TRBJ1-5; D is ambiguous. This CDR3 comprises 13 residues. CDR1 ENHRY and CDR2 SYGVKD come from the germline V gene. The CDR3 DNA reads as TGTGTCATCAGTGTTGAGAGGAAAAAGCCCCAGCATTTT. As protein: CVISVERKKPQHF.

As concerns this clonotype: At one of its ends the junction is not consistent with the germline gene, which may arise from a read error. This chain joins TRBV11-1 and TRBJ2-1; D is unresolved. CDR3 length: 15 amino acids. Germline V gives CDR1 SGHAT, CDR2 FQDESV (reference sequence). The CDR3 bases are TGTGCCAGCAGCTTCGACATCTATAGCAGCAATGAGCAATTCTTC. It encodes CASSFDIYSSNEQFF.

About this clonotype itself: One end of the junction is discordant with germline, which a read error may explain. The V and J genes are TRBV6-2 or TRBV6-3 and TRBJ1-5; D is ambiguous. CDR3 length: 14 amino acids. The germline V gene encodes CDR1 MNHEY and CDR2 SVGEGT. The CDR3 DNA reads as TGTGCCAGCAGTTTTGGTTATAGCAATCAGCCCCATCATTTT. Protein sequence: CASSFGYSNQPHHF.